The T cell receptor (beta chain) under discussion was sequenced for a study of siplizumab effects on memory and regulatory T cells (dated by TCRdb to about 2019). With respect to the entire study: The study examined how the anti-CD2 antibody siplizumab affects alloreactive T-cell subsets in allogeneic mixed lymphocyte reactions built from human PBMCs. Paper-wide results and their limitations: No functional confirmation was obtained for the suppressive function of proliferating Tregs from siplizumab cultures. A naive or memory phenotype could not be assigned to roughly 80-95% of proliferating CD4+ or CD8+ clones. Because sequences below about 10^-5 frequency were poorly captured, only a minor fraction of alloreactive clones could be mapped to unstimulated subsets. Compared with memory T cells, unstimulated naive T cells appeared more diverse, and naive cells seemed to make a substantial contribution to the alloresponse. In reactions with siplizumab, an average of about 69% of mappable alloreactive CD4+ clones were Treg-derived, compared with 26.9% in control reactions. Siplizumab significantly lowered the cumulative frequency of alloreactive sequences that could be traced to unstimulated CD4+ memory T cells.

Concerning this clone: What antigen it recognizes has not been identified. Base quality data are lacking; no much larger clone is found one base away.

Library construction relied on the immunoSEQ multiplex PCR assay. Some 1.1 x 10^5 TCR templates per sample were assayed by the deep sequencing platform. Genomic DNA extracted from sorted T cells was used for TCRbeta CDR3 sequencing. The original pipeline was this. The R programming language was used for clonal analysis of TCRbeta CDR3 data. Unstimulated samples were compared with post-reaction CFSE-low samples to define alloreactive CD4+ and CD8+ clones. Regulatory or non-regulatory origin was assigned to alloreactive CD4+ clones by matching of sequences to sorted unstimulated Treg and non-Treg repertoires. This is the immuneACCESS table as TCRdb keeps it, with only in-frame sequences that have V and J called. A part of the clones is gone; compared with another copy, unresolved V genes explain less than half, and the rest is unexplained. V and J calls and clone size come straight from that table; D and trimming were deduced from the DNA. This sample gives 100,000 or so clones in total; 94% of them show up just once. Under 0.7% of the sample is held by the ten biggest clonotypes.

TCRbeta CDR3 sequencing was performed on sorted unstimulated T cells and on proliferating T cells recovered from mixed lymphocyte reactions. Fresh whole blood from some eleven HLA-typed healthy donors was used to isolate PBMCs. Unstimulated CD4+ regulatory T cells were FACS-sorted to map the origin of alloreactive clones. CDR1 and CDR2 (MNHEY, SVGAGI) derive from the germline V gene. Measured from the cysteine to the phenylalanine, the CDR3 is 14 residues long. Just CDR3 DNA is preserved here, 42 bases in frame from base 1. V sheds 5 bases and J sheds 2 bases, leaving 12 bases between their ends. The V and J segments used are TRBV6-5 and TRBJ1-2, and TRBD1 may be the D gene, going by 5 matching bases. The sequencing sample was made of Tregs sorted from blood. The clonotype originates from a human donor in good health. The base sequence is TGTGCCAGCAGTCCGGCGACAGTCAACTATGGCTACACCTTC. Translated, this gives CASSPATVNYGYTF.